The rows below give T cell receptor beta chains drawn from one sample of a study of blood T cells in healthy people across ages. A single record per CDR3 protein comes from TCRdb applying MiXCR to the 5' RACE reads. This table has around 710,000 distinct CDR3 sequences, roughly 43% appearing once. The sequenced sample consisted of blood. These receptors were collected from a woman aged 60-70 years in good health. The CDR3 runs from the conserved cysteine through the conserved F or W. Fields, in order: V gene, D gene, J gene, clone size, CDR3 protein, CDR3 DNA. The D gene is left open where the match is weak. Size is omitted from some rows. Given values are once, few, many or a class for expanded clones.

TRBV18	-	TRBJ2-7	once	CASSPPSRSISYEQYF	TGTGCCAGCTCACCACCGTCAAGGTCGATCTCCTACGAGCAGTACTTC
TRBV21-1	-	TRBJ2-3	many	CASSKRLAGGKDTQYF	TGTGCCAGCAGCAAACGGCTAGCGGGAGGGAAAGATACGCAGTATTTT
TRBV12-3/TRBV12-4	-	TRBJ2-5	-	CASSDRAQETQYF	TGTGCCAGCAGTGACAGAGCGCAAGAGACCCAGTACTTC
TRBV28	-	TRBJ2-7	-	CASSRPSDSYEQYF	TGTGCCAGCAGCCGTCCTAGTGACTCCTACGAGCAGTACTTC
TRBV4-2	TRBD2	TRBJ2-1	-	CASSRGVAGPGEQFF	TGTGCCAGCAGCCGAGGCGTAGCGGGGCCGGGTGAGCAGTTCTTC
TRBV9	TRBD2	TRBJ2-7	-	CASSPRLAGTYEQYF	TGTGCCAGCAGCCCCCGACTAGCGGGAACTTACGAGCAGTACTTC
TRBV29-1	TRBD2	TRBJ2-3	-	CSVALLAGEGTDTQYF	TGCAGCGTCGCTTTACTAGCGGGAGAGGGCACAGATACGCAGTATTTT
TRBV6-2/TRBV6-3	-	TRBJ1-2	few	CASSQQGYGYTF	TGTGCCAGCAGTCAGCAAGGGTATGGCTACACCTTC
TRBV12-5	-	TRBJ2-1	-	CASGLVTGLGNEQFF	TGTGCTAGTGGTTTGGTAACAGGGTTAGGGAATGAGCAGTTCTTC
TRBV7-9	-	TRBJ1-4	few	CASSLGGVGEKLFF	TGTGCCAGCAGCTTAGGGGGCGTGGGTGAAAAACTGTTTTTT
TRBV13	-	TRBJ2-1	-	CASSLRGMEQFF	TGTGCCAGCAGCTTGCGAGGTATGGAGCAGTTCTTC
TRBV12-3/TRBV12-4	-	TRBJ2-5	-	CASSLERYTQYF	TGTGCCAGCAGTTTGGAACGCTACACCCAGTACTTC
TRBV2	-	TRBJ2-7	-	CASRAQGAYNEQYF	TGTGCCAGCAGGGCACAGGGTGCCTACAATGAGCAGTACTTC
TRBV6-2/TRBV6-3	TRBD2	TRBJ2-1	few	CASILGLAGGMEVFF	TGTGCCAGCATTCTGGGACTAGCGGGGGGAATGGAGGTGTTCTTC
TRBV20-1	TRBD2	TRBJ2-7	once	CSASGKTSGVGYEQYF	TGCAGTGCTAGTGGGAAGACTAGCGGGGTAGGTTACGAGCAGTACTTC
TRBV2	TRBD1	TRBJ1-2	-	CASSSGTGTNGYTF	TGTGCCAGCAGTTCCGGGACAGGGACCAATGGCTACACCTTC
TRBV25-1	-	TRBJ2-5	-	CASSPGAGIQETQYF	TGTGCCAGCAGTCCTGGTGCGGGGATCCAAGAGACCCAGTACTTC
TRBV7-8	TRBD2	TRBJ2-7	few	CASSLAIGGDSYEQYF	TGTGCCAGCAGCTTAGCGATCGGGGGGGACTCCTACGAGCAGTACTTC
TRBV19	-	TRBJ2-7	-	CATGTDYYEQYF	TGTGCCACCGGGACGGACTACTACGAGCAGTACTTC
TRBV12-3/TRBV12-4	TRBD2	TRBJ2-5	-	CASTTGLAGGSGDETQYF	TGTGCCAGCACCACCGGACTAGCGGGAGGTTCCGGGGATGAGACCCAGTACTTC
TRBV4-2	-	TRBJ1-5	few	CASSQVVNSNQPQHF	TGTGCCAGCAGCCAAGTGGTTAATAGCAATCAGCCCCAGCATTTT
TRBV12-3/TRBV12-4	-	TRBJ2-1	few	CASRRLASSYNEQFF	TGTGCCAGCAGAAGACTTGCGAGCTCCTACAATGAGCAGTTCTTC
TRBV24-1	-	TRBJ2-6	-	CATSGPRSGANVLTF	TGTGCCACCTCCGGACCGCGCTCTGGGGCCAACGTCCTGACTTTC
TRBV12-3/TRBV12-4	-	TRBJ1-6	-	CASRPRTADSPLHF	TGTGCCAGCAGACCGCGGACGGCAGATTCACCCCTCCACTTT
TRBV5-1	TRBD2	TRBJ2-1	-	CASSPGDGGGSYNEQFF	TGCGCCAGCAGCCCGGGGGACGGGGGGGGATCCTACAATGAGCAGTTCTTC
TRBV4-2	-	TRBJ2-5	many	CASSQDIYQETQYF	TGTGCCAGCAGCCAAGATATATACCAAGAGACCCAGTACTTC
TRBV12-3/TRBV12-4	TRBD2	TRBJ2-1	few	CASSSRTSGRAWSYNEQFF	TGTGCCAGCAGTTCAAGGACTAGCGGGAGGGCTTGGTCCTACAATGAGCAGTTCTTC
TRBV25-1	-	TRBJ1-1	-	CASSETGQNTEAFF	TGTGCCAGCAGTGAGACGGGACAAAACACTGAAGCTTTCTTT
TRBV28	TRBD1	TRBJ2-7	few	CASSAPGTASYEQYF	TGTGCCAGCAGTGCCCCCGGGACAGCCTCCTACGAGCAGTACTTC
TRBV20-1	TRBD1	TRBJ1-2	-	CSARDTGGEDGYTF	TGCAGTGCTAGAGATACAGGGGGCGAAGATGGCTACACCTTC
TRBV20-1	TRBD2	TRBJ2-7	many	CSPSGRADEQYF	TGCAGTCCTAGCGGGAGGGCCGACGAGCAGTACTTC
TRBV7-2	-	TRBJ2-5	many	CASSLVVGQETQYF	TGTGCCAGCAGCCTAGTGGTGGGCCAAGAGACCCAGTACTTC
TRBV27	-	TRBJ2-5	-	CASRLGRGVGGQETQYF	TGTGCCAGCCGTTTGGGACGGGGAGTGGGAGGTCAAGAGACCCAGTACTTC
TRBV6-5	-	TRBJ2-3	-	CASSYRAEDTQYF	TGTGCCAGCAGTTACAGAGCGGAGGATACGCAGTATTTT
TRBV12-3/TRBV12-4	-	TRBJ1-1	few	CASSVGSVNTEAFF	TGTGCCAGCAGTGTGGGATCTGTGAACACTGAAGCTTTCTTT
TRBV6-1	TRBD1	TRBJ2-5	-	CASSPRELGQGWETQYF	TGTGCCAGCAGTCCCCGGGAATTGGGACAGGGGTGGGAGACCCAGTACTTC
TRBV29-1	TRBD2	TRBJ2-1	-	CSGSGTSSYNEQFF	TGCAGCGGTAGCGGGACCAGCTCCTACAATGAGCAGTTCTTC
TRBV7-2	TRBD1	TRBJ1-5	-	CASSPKGQGATQPQHF	TGTGCCAGCAGCCCAAAGGGACAGGGGGCGACTCAGCCCCAGCATTTT
TRBV15	-	TRBJ1-4	many	CATSLGGDEKLFF	TGTGCCACCAGCCTCGGGGGGGATGAAAAACTGTTTTTT
TRBV6-1	TRBD2	TRBJ2-3	-	CASTWASGGVDTQYF	TGTGCCAGCACCTGGGCTAGCGGGGGGGTAGATACGCAGTATTTT
TRBV5-1	-	TRBJ2-5	few	CASYLNVGGQNQETQYF	TGCGCCAGCTATCTCAATGTCGGGGGACAGAACCAAGAGACCCAGTACTTC
TRBV7-9	TRBD1	TRBJ2-1	-	CASSARGTGPNEQFF	TGTGCCAGCAGCGCAAGAGGGACAGGACCCAATGAGCAGTTCTTC
TRBV7-2	-	TRBJ2-3	few	CASSLAITQGTDTQYF	TGTGCCAGCAGCTTAGCGATTACTCAGGGCACAGATACGCAGTATTTT
TRBV6-6	-	TRBJ2-1	-	CASSLRWGESNEQFF	TGTGCCAGCAGCTTGCGCTGGGGGGAAAGCAATGAGCAGTTCTTC
TRBV5-1	-	TRBJ2-3	-	CASIGDGDTQYF	TGCGCCAGCATCGGAGACGGAGATACGCAGTATTTT
TRBV12-5	-	TRBJ2-5	-	CASGFSGGETQYF	TGTGCTAGTGGTTTCAGCGGCGGGGAGACCCAGTACTTC
TRBV7-9	-	TRBJ2-4	-	CASSFGQARAKNIQYF	TGTGCCAGCAGCTTTGGACAAGCGAGGGCCAAAAACATTCAGTACTTC
TRBV5-5	-	TRBJ2-7	-	CASSLAESRFFPQYF	TGTGCCAGCAGCTTGGCCGAATCTCGGTTTTTCCCACAGTACTTC
TRBV10-3	TRBD2	TRBJ2-2	-	CAIRPGLAESANTGELFF	TGTGCCATCAGACCGGGACTAGCGGAGAGCGCGAACACCGGGGAGCTGTTTTTT
TRBV9	TRBD1	TRBJ2-1	-	CASSGPGQGSYNEQFF	TGTGCCAGCAGCGGACCGGGACAGGGATCCTACAATGAGCAGTTCTTC
TRBV18	-	TRBJ2-3	-	CASSPQYGASSTDTQYF	TGTGCCAGCTCACCACAATACGGGGCCTCTAGCACAGATACGCAGTATTTT
TRBV6-6	-	TRBJ1-4	-	CASSYSGANEKLFF	TGTGCCAGCAGTTACTCGGGGGCTAATGAAAAACTGTTTTTT
TRBV7-2	-	TRBJ2-7	many	CASSLDDEQYF	TGTGCCAGCAGCTTAGATGACGAGCAGTACTTC
TRBV5-1	-	TRBJ2-5	few	CASSLEGARKETQYF	TGCGCCAGCAGCTTGGAAGGCGCGAGGAAAGAGACCCAGTACTTC
TRBV6-2/TRBV6-3	-	TRBJ2-4	-	CASSGGGAAKNIQYF	TGTGCCAGCTCCGGAGGAGGGGCGGCCAAAAACATTCAGTACTTC
TRBV3-1	-	TRBJ2-3	-	CASSQDTGIDTQYF	TGTGCCAGCAGCCAAGATACGGGGATAGATACGCAGTATTTT
TRBV4-2	-	TRBJ2-1	many	CASSQDQQLDEQFF	TGTGCCAGCAGCCAAGATCAACAGCTCGATGAGCAGTTCTTC